The rows below give T cell receptor beta chains drawn from one sample of a study of cytomegalovirus exposure and HLA in healthy donors. Using immunoSEQ multiplex PCR, the repertoire was profiled, and TCRdb retains in-frame clones only, with some absent. The data show about 150,000 clones, 65% to 80% seen once. Sequenced input: PBMCs. Source of these receptors: a woman in her thirties or forties in good health and CMV-seronegative. Each CDR3 is given with its conserved first and last residue. A D gene is named only where the DNA matches it firmly. Clone size is shown for a subset of rows, as once, few, many or a class of expanded clone.

TRBJ2-3 . TRBV2 . TGTGCCAGCACTGTTTCAGCGATCGGCACAGATACGCAGTATTTT CASTVSAIGTDTQYF
TRBJ2-7 . TRBV30 . TGTGCCTCGGACAGCCCCTACGAGCAGTACTTC CASDSPYEQYF
TRBJ2-1 . TRBV5-1 . TGCGCCAGCAGCTTTCCGGTATCTCCGAGCAATGAGCAGTTCTTC CASSFPVSPSNEQFF
TRBJ2-3 . TRBV6-1 TRBD2 TGTGCCAGCAGTGAAGCGACCCCAGCGGGAAGATTCGCAGATACGCAGTATTTT CASSEATPAGRFADTQYF
TRBJ2-5 . TRBV6-6 TRBD1 TGTGCCAGCAGTTACGTCGACAGGGTCCGCGAGACCCAGTACTTC CASSYVDRVRETQYF
TRBJ2-7 . TRBV5-1 . TGCGCCAGCAGCTTGTCAGGGTTGGACGAGCAGTACTTC CASSLSGLDEQYF
TRBJ1-2 . TRBV28 TRBD1 TGTGCCAGCAGTTCCACAGGGGACTTTAACTATGGCTACACCTTC CASSSTGDFNYGYTF
TRBJ2-7 . TRBV7-2 TRBD1 TGTGCCAGCACCTCACAGTGGAGACAGGGGGGCCACGAGCAGTACTTC CASTSQWRQGGHEQYF
TRBJ1-4 . TRBV30 TRBD1 TGTGCCTGGAGCAGGGGGCTAGGAGAAAAACTGTTTTTT CAWSRGLGEKLFF
TRBJ1-4 . TRBV2 TRBD1 TGTGCCAGCAGTGATCCGGGACAGGGGGCAGTAGGACCTAATGAAAAACTGTTTTTT CASSDPGQGAVGPNEKLFF
TRBJ2-5 . TRBV2 . TGTGCCAGCAGTGAAGCGCGAGGGCCTAGCTTGGAGACCCAGTACTTC CASSEARGPSLETQYF
TRBJ1-2 . TRBV14 TRBD1 TGTGCCAGCAGCAAGACAGGGAGCTATGGCTACACCTTC CASSKTGSYGYTF
TRBJ2-7 . TRBV11-3 TRBD2 TGTGCCAGCAGCTTGGTAGCGGGAGTTCTACGGGAGCAGTACTTC CASSLVAGVLREQYF
TRBJ2-7 once TRBV2 TRBD1 TGTGCCAGTACTCCCCGGGACAGGTCCTACGAGCAGTACTTC CASTPRDRSYEQYF
TRBJ1-5 . TRBV27 . TGTGCCAGCAGTTTACTCAATCAGCCCCAGCATTTT CASSLLNQPQHF
TRBJ1-2 . TRBV5-1 . TGCGCCAGCAGCAGCGGGGTCCGCAACTATGGCTACACCTTC CASSSGVRNYGYTF
TRBJ1-3 . TRBV7-2 . TGTGCCAGCAGCTTTATTGGGGGGTCGGGAGGAAACACCATATATTTT CASSFIGGSGGNTIYF
TRBJ2-2 once TRBV19 . TGTGCCAGTAGGGTCGCCAGGGGAACCGGGGAGCTGTTTTTT CASRVARGTGELFF
TRBJ1-1 . TRBV7-2 . TGTGCCAGCAGCTCAGGACAGACACTCACTGCTTTCTTT CASSSGQTLTAFF
TRBJ1-5 . TRBV6-5 TRBD1 TGTGCCAGCAGAACAGGGGGGTTCAATCAGCCCCAGCATTTT CASRTGGFNQPQHF
TRBJ1-4 . TRBV19 TRBD1 TGTGCCACTCGACAGGGCCGAAGAGAAAAACTGTTTTTT CATRQGRREKLFF
TRBJ1-6 . TRBV5-4 . TGTGCCAGCAGCTTGATGGTGGACAGTTCCTATAATTCACCCCTCCACTTT CASSLMVDSSYNSPLHF
TRBJ2-7 once TRBV27 . TGTGCCAGCAGTTTGTTAGCAACGGGGAACGAGCAGTACTTC CASSLLATGNEQYF
TRBJ2-3 . TRBV2 TRBD2 TGTGCCAGCAGCCCCCCTAGCGGGGGACCCCTAGGTACGCAGTATTTT CASSPPSGGPLGTQYF
TRBJ1-4 once TRBV2 . TGTGCCAGCAGCCAAGACCCCAGCGGACTGTTTTTT CASSQDPSGLFF
TRBJ2-3 . TRBV6-1 . TGTGCCAGCAGTGAAGCCCTCCGGGATACGCAGTATTTT CASSEALRDTQYF
TRBJ2-1 once TRBV4-2 TRBD2 TGTGCCAGCAGCCAAGATCCAGGACTAGCGGTCTATGAGCAGTTCTTC CASSQDPGLAVYEQFF
TRBJ1-1 . TRBV7-9 . TGTGCCAGCAGCAGCACAGTGAACACTGAAGCTTTCTTT CASSSTVNTEAFF
TRBJ2-7 . TRBV9 TRBD1 TGTGCCAGCAGCGTAGCTGTAGGGACAGGGTCCCACGAGCAGTACTTC CASSVAVGTGSHEQYF
TRBJ2-2 once TRBV9 TRBD2 TGTGCCAGCAGCGCGGGGACTAGCGTTAACACCGGGGAGCTGTTTTTT CASSAGTSVNTGELFF
TRBJ1-4 . TRBV30 TRBD1 TGTGCCTGGGACACAGGGGCGAGTGGAGAAAAACTGTTTTTT CAWDTGASGEKLFF
TRBJ2-1 . TRBV6-5 . TGTGCCAGCAGTTACTTATTCGGGAGTCCCTTTAATGAGCAGTTCTTC CASSYLFGSPFNEQFF
TRBJ2-3 few TRBV5-8 . TGTGCCAGCAGCTTGGCCGGGGGCACAGATACGCAGTATTTT CASSLAGGTDTQYF
TRBJ1-5 . TRBV19 . TGTGCCAGTGAAAGGGGAGGTAGCAATCAGCCCCAGCATTTT CASERGGSNQPQHF
TRBJ2-2 . TRBV6-5 TRBD2 TGTGCCAGCAGCTGGACTAGCGGACACACCGGGGAGCTGTTTTTT CASSWTSGHTGELFF
TRBJ1-1 . TRBV7-6 . TGTGCCAGCAGCTCCCATTTCCCACTCAGGGGAGCTGAAGCTTTCTTT CASSSHFPLRGAEAFF
TRBJ1-1 once TRBV6-1 . TGTGCCAGCAGTGTAGGACAGCTGAACACTGAAGCTTTCTTT CASSVGQLNTEAFF
TRBJ2-7 . TRBV7-9 . TGTGCCAGCAGCCCACGACAGGATCCAGACGAGCAGTACTTC CASSPRQDPDEQYF
TRBJ1-2 . TRBV27 . TGTGCCAGCAGTTACGGACACCCAAACTATGGCTACACCTTC CASSYGHPNYGYTF
TRBJ1-2 . TRBV7-9 TRBD1 TGTGCCAGCAGCCGAATCGGACAGGGGGCGACTTCTGGCTACACCTTC CASSRIGQGATSGYTF
TRBJ1-1 . TRBV7-7 TRBD1 TGTGCTAGCAGCTTTATGGGTAGGACAGGGGGATACACTGAAGCTTTCTTT CASSFMGRTGGYTEAFF
TRBJ2-2 few TRBV10-3 . TGTGCCATCAGTGAGTTGGCAGGGGGGACCGGGGAGCTGTTTTTT CAISELAGGTGELFF
TRBJ1-4 . TRBV5-8 . TGTGCCAGCAGCCCGACAGTGACAACTAATGAAAAACTGTTTTTT CASSPTVTTNEKLFF
TRBJ1-5 . TRBV27 . TGTGCCAGCAGCCTAACCGAGCGGGCAGGGCGGAAACAGCCCCAGCATTTT CASSLTERAGRKQPQHF
TRBJ2-3 . TRBV6-6 . TGTGCCAGCTATTCCCCCAGCACAGATACGCAGTATTTT CASYSPSTDTQYF
TRBJ1-2 . TRBV4-1 . TGCGCCAGCAGCCAAGATATCAACAGTCTCATCCAAGATGGCTACACCTTC CASSQDINSLIQDGYTF
TRBJ2-7 . TRBV7-8 . TGTGCCAGCAGCCAGGGGAGTCCCTACGAGCAGTACTTC CASSQGSPYEQYF
TRBJ2-5 . TRBV2 . TGTGCCAGGGAATTCGGGACACAACAAGAGGCCCAGTACTTC CAREFGTQQEAQYF
TRBJ2-7 . TRBV10-2 . TGCGCCAGCAGCTACACCAGGGCGGTACGCGAGCAGTACTTC CASSYTRAVREQYF
TRBJ2-1 few TRBV30 TRBD2 TGTGCCTGGAGTTCGAAAGGACTAGCGGGAGGGATGGGGCAGTTCTTC CAWSSKGLAGGMGQFF
TRBJ1-1 . TRBV6-4 . TGTGCCAGCAGTGAGGGAGGGGGCACTGAAGCTTTCTTT CASSEGGGTEAFF
TRBJ1-2 . TRBV29-1 . TGCAGCGTTGAGGCTAGTAACTATGGCTACACCTTC CSVEASNYGYTF
TRBJ1-1 . TRBV7-9 TRBD1 TGTGCCAGCAGCTTAGGGATGACCGGGACAGGGGGCCACACTGAAGCTTTCTTT CASSLGMTGTGGHTEAFF
TRBJ1-2 . TRBV5-1 . TGCGCCAGCAGCTTATCCCTCTCTACGGATGGCTACACCTTC CASSLSLSTDGYTF
TRBJ2-7 . TRBV2 . TGTGCCAGCATTTCTAGGACTACTTACGAGCAGTACTTC CASISRTTYEQYF